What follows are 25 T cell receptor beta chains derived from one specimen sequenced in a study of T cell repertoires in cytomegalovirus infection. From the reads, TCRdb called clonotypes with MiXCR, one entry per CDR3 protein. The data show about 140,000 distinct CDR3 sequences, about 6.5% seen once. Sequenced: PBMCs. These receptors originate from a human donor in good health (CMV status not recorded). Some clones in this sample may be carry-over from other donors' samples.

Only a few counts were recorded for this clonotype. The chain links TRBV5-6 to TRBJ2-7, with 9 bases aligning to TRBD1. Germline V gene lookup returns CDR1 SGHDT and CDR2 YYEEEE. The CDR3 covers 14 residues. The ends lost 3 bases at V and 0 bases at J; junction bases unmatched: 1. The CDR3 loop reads CASSWDRVSYEQYF. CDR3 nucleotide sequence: TGTGCCAGCAGCTGGGACAGGGTCTCCTACGAGCAGTACTTC.

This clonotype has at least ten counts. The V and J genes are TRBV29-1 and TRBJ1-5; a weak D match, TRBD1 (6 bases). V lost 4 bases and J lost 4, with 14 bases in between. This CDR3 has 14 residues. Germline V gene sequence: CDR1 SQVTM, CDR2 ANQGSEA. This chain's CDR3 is CSVGLQGSNQPQHF. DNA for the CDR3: TGCAGCGTTGGGCTACAGGGAAGTAATCAGCCCCAGCATTTT.

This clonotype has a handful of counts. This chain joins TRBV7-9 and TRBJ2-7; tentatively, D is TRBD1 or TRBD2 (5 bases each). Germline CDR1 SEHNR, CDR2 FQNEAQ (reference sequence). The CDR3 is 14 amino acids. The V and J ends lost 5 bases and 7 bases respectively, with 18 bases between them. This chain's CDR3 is CASSARTTWGEQYF. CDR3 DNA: TGTGCCAGCAGCGCACGGACAACCTGGGGGGAGCAGTACTTC. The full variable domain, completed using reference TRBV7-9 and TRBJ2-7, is DTGVSQNPRHKITKRGQNVTFRCDPISEHNRLYWYRQTLGQGPEFLTYFQNEAQLEKSRLLSDRFSAERPKGSFSTLEIQRTEQGDSAMYLCASSARTTWGEQYFGPGTRLTVT.

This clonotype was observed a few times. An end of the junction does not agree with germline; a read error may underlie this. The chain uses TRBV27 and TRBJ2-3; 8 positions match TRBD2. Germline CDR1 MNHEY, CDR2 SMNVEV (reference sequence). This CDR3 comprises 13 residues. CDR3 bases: TGTGCCACCGTTCCCCTTCGGGGGGGCGGGCAGTACTTT. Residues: CATVPLRGGGQYF.

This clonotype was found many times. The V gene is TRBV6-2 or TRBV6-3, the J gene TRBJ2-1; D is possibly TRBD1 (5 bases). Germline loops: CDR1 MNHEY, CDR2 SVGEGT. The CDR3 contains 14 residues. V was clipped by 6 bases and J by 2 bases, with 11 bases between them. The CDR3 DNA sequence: TGTGCCAGCAGCCCTTGGGGCGCCTACAATGAGCAGTTCTTC. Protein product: CASSPWGAYNEQFF.

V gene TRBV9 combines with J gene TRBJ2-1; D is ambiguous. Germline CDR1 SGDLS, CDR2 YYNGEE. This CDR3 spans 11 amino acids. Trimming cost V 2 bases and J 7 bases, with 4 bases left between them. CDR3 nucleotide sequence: TGTGCCAGCAGCGTCGAGAATGAGCAGTTCTTC. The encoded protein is CASSVENEQFF.

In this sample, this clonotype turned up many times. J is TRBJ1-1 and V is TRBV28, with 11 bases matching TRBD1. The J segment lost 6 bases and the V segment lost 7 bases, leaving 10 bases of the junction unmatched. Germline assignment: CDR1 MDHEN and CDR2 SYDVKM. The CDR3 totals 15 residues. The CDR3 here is CASNQPGQGDAEAFF. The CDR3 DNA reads TGTGCCAGCAACCAACCGGGACAGGGGGACGCTGAAGCTTTCTTT.

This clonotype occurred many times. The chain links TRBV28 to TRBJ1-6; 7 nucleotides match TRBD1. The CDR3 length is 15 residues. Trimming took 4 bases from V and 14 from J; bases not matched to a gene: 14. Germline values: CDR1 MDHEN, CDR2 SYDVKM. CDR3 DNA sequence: TGTGCCAGCAGTTCCACCGGACAGGAGGTGGGGGCCCTCCACTTT. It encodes CASSSTGQEVGALHF. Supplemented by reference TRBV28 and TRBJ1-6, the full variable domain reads DVKVTQSSRYLVKRTGEKVFLECVQDMDHENMFWYRQDPGLGLRLIYFSYDVKMKEKGDIPEGYSVSREKKERFSLILESASTNQTSMYLCASSSTGQEVGALHFGNGTRLTVT.

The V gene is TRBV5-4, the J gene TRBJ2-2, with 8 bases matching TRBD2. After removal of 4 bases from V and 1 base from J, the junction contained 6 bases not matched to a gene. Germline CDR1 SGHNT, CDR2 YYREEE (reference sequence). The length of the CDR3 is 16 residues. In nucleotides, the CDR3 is TGTGCCAGCAGCCCACGGGGGGGATTGAACACCGGGGAGCTGTTTTTT. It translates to CASSPRGGLNTGELFF.

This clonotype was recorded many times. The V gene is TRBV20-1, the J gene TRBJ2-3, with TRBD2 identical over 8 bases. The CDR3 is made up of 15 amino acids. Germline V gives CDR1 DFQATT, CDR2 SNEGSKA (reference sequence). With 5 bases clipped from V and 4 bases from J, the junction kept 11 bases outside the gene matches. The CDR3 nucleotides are TGCAGTGCTGGCGACGGGGGGGCCGTTTCAGATACGCAGTATTTT. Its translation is CSAGDGGAVSDTQYF.

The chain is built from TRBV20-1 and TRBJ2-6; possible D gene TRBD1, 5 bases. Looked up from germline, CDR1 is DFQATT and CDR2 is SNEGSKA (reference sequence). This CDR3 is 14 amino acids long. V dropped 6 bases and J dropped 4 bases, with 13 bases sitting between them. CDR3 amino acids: CSANRFSGANVLTF. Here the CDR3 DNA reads TGCAGTGCGAACAGGTTTTCAGGGGCCAACGTCCTGACTTTC.

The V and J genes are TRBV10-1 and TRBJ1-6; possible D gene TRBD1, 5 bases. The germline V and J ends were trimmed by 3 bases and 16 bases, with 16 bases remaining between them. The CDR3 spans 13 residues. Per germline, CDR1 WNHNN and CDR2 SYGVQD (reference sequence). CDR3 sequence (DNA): TGCGCCAGCAGTGAAGGGACGGCGCTCTCTCTCCACTTT. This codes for CASSEGTALSLHF.

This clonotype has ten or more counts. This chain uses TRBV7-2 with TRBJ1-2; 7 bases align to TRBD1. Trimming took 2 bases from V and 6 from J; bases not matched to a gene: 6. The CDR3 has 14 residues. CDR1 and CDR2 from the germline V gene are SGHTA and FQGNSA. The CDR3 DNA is TGTGCCAGCAGCTTACCCGACAGGGCCGATGGCTACACCTTC. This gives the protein CASSLPDRADGYTF.

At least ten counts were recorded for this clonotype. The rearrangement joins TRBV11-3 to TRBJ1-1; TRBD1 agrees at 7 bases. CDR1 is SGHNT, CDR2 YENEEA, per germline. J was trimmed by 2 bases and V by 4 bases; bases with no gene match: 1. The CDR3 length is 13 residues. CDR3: CASSWDRNTEAFF. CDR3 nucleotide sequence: TGTGCCAGCAGCTGGGACAGAAACACTGAAGCTTTCTTT. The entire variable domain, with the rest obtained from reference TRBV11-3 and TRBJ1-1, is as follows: EAGVVQSPRYKIIEKKQPVAFWCNPISGHNTLYWYLQNLGQGPELLIRYENEEAVDDSQLPKDRFSAERLKGVDSTLKIQPAELGDSAVYLCASSWDRNTEAFFGQGTRLTVV.

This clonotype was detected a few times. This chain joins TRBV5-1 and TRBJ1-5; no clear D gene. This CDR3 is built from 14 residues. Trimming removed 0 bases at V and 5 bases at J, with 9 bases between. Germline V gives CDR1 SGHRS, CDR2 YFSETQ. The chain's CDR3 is CASSLGAGDQPQHF. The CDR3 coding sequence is TGCGCCAGCAGCTTGGGGGCAGGCGATCAGCCCCAGCATTTT.

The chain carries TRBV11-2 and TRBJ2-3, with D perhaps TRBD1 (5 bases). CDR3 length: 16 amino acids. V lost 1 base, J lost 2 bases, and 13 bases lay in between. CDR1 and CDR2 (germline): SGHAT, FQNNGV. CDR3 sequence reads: CASSLVAPTDTDTQYF. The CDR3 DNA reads TGTGCCAGCAGCTTAGTGGCACCGACAGACACAGATACGCAGTATTTT.

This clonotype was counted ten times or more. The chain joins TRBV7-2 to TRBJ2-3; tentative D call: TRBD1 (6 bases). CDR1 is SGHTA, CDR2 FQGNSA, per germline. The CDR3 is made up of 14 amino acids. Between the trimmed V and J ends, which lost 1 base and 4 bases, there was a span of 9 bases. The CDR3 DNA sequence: TGTGCCAGCAGCTTAGTCAGGGGACCAGATACGCAGTATTTT. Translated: CASSLVRGPDTQYF.

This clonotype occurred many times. The CDR3 DNA sequence: TGTGCCAGCAGTCGCTCGGGGGTGGGGGGCAGCACAGATACGCAGTATTTT. As protein: CASSRSGVGGSTDTQYF. This chain joins TRBV4-2 and TRBJ2-3, with D perhaps matching TRBD1 or TRBD2 (6 bases each). Between the trimmed V and J ends, which lost 6 bases and 0 bases, there was a span of 19 bases. Germline V gene data show CDR1 as LGHNA and CDR2 as YNFKEQ. The CDR3 sequence is 17 residues long.

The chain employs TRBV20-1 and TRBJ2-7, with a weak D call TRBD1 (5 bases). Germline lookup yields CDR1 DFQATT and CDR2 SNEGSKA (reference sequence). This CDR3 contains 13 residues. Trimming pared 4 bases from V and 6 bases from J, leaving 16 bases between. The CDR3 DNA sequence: TGCAGTGCTATACGGGCAGGGCTGGGCGAGCAGTACTTC. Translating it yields CSAIRAGLGEQYF.

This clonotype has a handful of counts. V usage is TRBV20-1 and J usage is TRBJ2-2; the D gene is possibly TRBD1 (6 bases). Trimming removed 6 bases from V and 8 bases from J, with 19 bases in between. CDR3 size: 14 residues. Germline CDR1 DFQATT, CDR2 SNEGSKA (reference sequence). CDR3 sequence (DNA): TGCAGTGCCCAACCCGGGACAACATCTGGGGAGCTGTTTTTT. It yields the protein CSAQPGTTSGELFF.

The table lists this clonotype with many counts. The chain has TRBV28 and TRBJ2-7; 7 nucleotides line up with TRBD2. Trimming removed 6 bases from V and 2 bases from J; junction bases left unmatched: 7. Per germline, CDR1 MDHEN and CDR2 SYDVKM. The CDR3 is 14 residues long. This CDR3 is CASRVTGTTYEQYF. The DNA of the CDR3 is TGTGCCAGCAGGGTCACGGGGACTACCTACGAGCAGTACTTC.

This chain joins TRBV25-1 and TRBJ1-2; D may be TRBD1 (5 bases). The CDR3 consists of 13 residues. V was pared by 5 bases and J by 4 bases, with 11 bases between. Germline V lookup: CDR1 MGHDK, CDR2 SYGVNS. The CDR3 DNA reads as TGTGCCAGCAGTCCACGGGGGACCTATGGCTACACCTTC. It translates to CASSPRGTYGYTF.

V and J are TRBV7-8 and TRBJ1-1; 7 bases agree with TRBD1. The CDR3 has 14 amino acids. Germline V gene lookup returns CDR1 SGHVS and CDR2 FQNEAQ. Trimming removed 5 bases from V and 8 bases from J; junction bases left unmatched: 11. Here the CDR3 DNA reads TGTGCCAGCAGCGTATTGGGACAGAGTCTAGAAGCTTTCTTT. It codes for CASSVLGQSLEAFF.

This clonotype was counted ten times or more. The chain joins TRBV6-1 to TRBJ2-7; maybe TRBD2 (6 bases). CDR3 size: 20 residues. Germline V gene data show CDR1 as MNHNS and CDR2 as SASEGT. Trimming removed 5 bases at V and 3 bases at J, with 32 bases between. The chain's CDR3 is CASSPTGDPFIIRLDYEQYF. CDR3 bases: TGTGCCAGCAGTCCAACGGGGGATCCATTTATTATCCGGCTCGACTACGAGCAGTACTTC.

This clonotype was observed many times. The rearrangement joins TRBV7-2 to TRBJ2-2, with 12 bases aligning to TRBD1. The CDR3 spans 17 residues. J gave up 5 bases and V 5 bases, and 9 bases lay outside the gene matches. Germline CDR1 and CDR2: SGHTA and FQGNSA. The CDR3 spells CASSKSGTGGRTGELFF. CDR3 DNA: TGTGCCAGCAGCAAGAGCGGGACAGGGGGCCGGACCGGGGAGCTGTTTTTT.